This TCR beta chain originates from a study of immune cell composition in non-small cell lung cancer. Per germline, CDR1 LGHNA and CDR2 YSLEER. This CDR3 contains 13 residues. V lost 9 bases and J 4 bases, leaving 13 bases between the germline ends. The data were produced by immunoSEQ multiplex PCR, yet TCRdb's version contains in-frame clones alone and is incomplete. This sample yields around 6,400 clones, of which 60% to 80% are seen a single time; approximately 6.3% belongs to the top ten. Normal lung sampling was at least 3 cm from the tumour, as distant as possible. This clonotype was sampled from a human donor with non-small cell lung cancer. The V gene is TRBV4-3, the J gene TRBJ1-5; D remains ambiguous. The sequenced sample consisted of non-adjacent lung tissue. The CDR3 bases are TGCGCCAGTTCCAGAAACATAAATCAGCCCCAGCATTTT. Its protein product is CASSRNINQPQHF.